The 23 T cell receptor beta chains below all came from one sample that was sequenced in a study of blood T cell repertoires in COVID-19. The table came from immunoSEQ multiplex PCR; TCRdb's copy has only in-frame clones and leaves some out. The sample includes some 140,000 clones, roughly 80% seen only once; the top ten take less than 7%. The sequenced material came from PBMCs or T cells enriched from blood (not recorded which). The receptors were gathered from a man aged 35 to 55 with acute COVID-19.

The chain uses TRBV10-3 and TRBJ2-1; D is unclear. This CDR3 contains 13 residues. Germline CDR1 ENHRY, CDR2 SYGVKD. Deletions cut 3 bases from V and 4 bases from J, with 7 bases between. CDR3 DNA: TGTGCCATCAGTGAATCAGAATACAATGAGCAGTTCTTC. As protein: CAISESEYNEQFF.

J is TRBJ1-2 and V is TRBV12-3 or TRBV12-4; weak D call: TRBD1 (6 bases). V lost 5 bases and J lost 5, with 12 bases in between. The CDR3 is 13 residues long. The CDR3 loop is CASSRDTDYGYTF. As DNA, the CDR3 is TGTGCCAGCAGTCGGGACACGGATTATGGCTACACCTTC.

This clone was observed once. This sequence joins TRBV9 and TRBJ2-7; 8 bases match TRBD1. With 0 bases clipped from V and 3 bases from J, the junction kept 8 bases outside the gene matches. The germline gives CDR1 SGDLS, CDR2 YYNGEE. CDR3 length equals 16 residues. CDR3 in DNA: TGTGCCAGCAGCGTAGGGACAGGGCCAGAAATCTACGAGCAGTACTTC. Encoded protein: CASSVGTGPEIYEQYF. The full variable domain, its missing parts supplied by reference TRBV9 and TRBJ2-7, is DSGVTQTPKHLITATGQRVTLRCSPRSGDLSVYWYQQSLDQGLQFLIQYYNGEERAKGNILERFSAQQFPDLHSELNLSSLELGDSALYFCASSVGTGPEIYEQYFGPGTRLTVT.

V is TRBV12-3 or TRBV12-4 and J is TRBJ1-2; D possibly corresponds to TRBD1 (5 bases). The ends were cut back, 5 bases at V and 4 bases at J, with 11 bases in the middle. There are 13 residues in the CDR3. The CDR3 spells CASSLGGVYGYTF. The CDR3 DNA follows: TGTGCCAGCAGTCTCGGGGGAGTCTATGGCTACACCTTC.

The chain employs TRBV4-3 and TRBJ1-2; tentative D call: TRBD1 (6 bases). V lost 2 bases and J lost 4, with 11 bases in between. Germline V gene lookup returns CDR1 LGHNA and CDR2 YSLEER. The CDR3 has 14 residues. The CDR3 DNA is TGCGCCAGCAGCCAATCAGGGGCGGCCTATGGCTACACCTTC. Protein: CASSQSGAAYGYTF.

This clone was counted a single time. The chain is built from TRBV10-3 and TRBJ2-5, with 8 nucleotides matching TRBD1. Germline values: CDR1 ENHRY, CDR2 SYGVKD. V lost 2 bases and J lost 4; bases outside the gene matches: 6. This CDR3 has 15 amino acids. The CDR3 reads CAISEPRTGLETQYF. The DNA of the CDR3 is TGTGCCATCAGTGAGCCCCGGACAGGGCTAGAGACCCAGTACTTC.

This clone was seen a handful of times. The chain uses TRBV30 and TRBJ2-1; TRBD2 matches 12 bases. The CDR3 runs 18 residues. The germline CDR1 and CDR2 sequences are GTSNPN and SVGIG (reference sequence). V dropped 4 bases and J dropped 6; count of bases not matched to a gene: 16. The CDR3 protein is CAWNRDRTSGGQPNEQFF. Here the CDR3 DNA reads TGTGCCTGGAACCGGGATCGAACTAGCGGGGGGCAGCCCAATGAGCAGTTCTTC.

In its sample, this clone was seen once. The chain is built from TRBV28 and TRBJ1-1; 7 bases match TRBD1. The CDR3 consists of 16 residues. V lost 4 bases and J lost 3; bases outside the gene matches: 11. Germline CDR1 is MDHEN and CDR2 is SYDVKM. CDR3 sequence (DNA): TGTGCCAGCAGTTCCTCGACCGACAGGGTTGACACTGAAGCTTTCTTT. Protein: CASSSSTDRVDTEAFF.

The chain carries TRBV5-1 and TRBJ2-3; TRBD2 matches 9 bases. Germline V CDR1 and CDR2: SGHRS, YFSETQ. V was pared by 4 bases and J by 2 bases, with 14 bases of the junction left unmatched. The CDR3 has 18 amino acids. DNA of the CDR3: TGCGCCAGCAGCCCGGAAGGTTTAGCGGGAGTTGACACAGATACGCAGTATTTT. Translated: CASSPEGLAGVDTDTQYF.

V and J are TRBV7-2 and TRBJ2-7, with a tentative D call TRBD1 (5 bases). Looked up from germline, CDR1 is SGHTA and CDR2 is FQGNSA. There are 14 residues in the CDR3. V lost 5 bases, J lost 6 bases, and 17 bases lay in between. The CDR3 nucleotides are TGTGCCAGCAGCCAGGGTGCTACGACATCCGAGCAGTACTTC. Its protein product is CASSQGATTSEQYF. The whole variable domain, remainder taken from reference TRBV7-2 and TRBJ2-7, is GAGVSQSPSNKVTEKGKDVELRCDPISGHTALYWYRQSLGQGLEFLIYFQGNSAPDKSGLPSDRFSAERTGGSVSTLTIQRTQQEDSAVYLCASSQGATTSEQYFGPGTRLTVT.

The CDR3 sequence is CASSLEGYWGEQYF. The CDR3 bases are TGTGCCAGCAGCTTGGAGGGGTATTGGGGCGAGCAGTACTTC. The chain couples TRBV7-2 to TRBJ2-7; TRBD2 is a possible D gene (6 bases). Germline-derived CDR1 and CDR2 are SGHTA and FQGNSA. Trimming pared 3 bases from V and 6 bases from J, leaving 15 bases between. This CDR3 has 14 residues.

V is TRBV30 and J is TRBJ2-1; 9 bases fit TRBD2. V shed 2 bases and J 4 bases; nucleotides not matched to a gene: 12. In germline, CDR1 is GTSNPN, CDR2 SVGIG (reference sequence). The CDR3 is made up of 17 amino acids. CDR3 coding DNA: TGTGCCTGGAGTTTAGTTAGTAGCGGGAGTGAGTACAATGAGCAGTTCTTC. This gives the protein CAWSLVSSGSEYNEQFF.

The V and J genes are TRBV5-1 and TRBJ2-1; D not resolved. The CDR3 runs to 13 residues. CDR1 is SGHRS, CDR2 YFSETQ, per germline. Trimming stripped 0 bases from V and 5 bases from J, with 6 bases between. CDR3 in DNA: TGCGCCAGCAGCTTGGTTCCAGACAATGAGCAGTTCTTC. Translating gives CASSLVPDNEQFF.

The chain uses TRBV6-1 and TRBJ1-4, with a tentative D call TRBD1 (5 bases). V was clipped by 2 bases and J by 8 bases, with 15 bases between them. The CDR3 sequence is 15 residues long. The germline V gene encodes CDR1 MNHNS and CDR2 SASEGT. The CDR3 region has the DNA TGTGCCAGCAGTGAAAGTAACAGGCTGAGGGAAAAACTGTTTTTT. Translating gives CASSESNRLREKLFF.

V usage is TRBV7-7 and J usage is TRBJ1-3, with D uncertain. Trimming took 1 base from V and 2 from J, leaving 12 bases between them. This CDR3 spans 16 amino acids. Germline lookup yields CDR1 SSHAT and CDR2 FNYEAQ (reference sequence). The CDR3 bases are TGTGCCAGCAGCTTAGGCCCCCCGCAGGCTGGAAACACCATATATTTT. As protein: CASSLGPPQAGNTIYF.

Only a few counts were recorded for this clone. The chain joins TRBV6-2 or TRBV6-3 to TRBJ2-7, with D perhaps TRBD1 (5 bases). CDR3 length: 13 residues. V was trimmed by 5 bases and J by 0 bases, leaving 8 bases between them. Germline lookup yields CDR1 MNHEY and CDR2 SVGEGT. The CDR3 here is CASSRTNSYEQYF. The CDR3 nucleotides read TGTGCCAGCAGTAGGACAAACTCCTACGAGCAGTACTTC.

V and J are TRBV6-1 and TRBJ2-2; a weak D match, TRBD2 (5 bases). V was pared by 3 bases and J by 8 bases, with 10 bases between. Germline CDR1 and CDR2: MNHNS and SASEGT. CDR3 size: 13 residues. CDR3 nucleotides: TGTGCCAGCAGTGAGGGGAGAGTAGGGGAGCTGTTTTTT. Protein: CASSEGRVGELFF.

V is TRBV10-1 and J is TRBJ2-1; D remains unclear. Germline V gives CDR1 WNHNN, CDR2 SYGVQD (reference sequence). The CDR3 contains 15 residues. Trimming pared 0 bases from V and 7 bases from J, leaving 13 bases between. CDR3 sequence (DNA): TGCGCCAGCAGTGAGTCGAGAACAGAAGTTAATGAGCAGTTCTTC. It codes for CASSESRTEVNEQFF.

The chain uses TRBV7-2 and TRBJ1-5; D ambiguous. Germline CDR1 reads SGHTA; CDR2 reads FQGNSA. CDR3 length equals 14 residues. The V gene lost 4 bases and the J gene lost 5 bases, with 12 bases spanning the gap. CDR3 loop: CASSSIRDYQPQHF. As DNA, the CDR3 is TGTGCCAGCAGCTCCATCCGTGACTATCAGCCCCAGCATTTT.

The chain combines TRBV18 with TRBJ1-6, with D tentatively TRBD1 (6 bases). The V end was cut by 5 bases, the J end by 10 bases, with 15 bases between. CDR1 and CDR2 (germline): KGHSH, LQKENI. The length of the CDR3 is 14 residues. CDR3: CASSADSPGSPLHF. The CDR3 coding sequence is TGTGCCAGCTCAGCGGACAGTCCCGGATCACCCCTCCACTTT. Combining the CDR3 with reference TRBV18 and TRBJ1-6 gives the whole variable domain NAGVMQNPRHLVRRRGQEARLRCSPMKGHSHVYWYRQLPEEGLKFMVYLQKENIIDESGMPKERFSAEFPKEGPSILRIQQVVRGDSAAYFCASSADSPGSPLHFGNGTRLTVT.

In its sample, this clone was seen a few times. CDR3 sequence: CASSVVLPSLAGVNEGFGEQFF. CDR3 nucleotides: TGTGCCAGCAGCGTAGTGCTGCCGTCTTTAGCGGGAGTAAATGAGGGGTTTGGTGAGCAGTTCTTC. The chain uses TRBV9 and TRBJ2-1; 9 bases are a match to TRBD2. V lost 0 bases and J lost 9; bases outside the gene matches: 28. The CDR3 covers 22 residues. Germline CDR1 SGDLS, CDR2 YYNGEE.

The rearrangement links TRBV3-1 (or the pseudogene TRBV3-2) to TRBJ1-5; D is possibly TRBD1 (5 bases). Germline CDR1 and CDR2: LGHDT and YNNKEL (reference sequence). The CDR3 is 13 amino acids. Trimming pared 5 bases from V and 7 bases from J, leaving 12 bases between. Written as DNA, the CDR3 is TGTGCCAGCAGCTCAGGGAGGTGGCAGCCCCAGCATTTT. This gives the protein CASSSGRWQPQHF.

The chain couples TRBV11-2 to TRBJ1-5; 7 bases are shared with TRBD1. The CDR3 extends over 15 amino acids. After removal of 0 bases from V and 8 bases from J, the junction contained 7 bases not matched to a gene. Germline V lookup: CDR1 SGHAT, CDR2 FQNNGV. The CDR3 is CASSLDRSQGEPQHF. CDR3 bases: TGTGCCAGCAGCTTAGATCGGAGCCAGGGGGAGCCCCAGCATTTT.